The present T cell receptor beta chain was sequenced within a study of blood T cell repertoires in COVID-19. Turning to the study itself: Acute and convalescent COVID-19 specimens originated in the United States, Italy and Spain. PBMCs, B-cell-depleted T cells, or T cells were the source of the cDNA or gDNA that made up the material.

A note on this clone: The junction and the germline gene differ at one end; a read error may be behind it.

Original processing notes: Reference gene primer amplification in the assay estimated nucleated cell counts. The method was immunoSEQ multiplex PCR; TCRdb's version includes in-frame clones alone and lacks a portion of them. V and J calls and clone size follow that table, whereas D and trimming were derived from the DNA. This sample has about 220,000 clones, with 80% to 85% found just once. The CDR3 runs 15 residues. The germline V gene has CDR1 SSHAT and CDR2 FNYEAQ (reference sequence). Sequencing was carried out using peripheral blood. The rearrangement uses TRBV7-7 and TRBJ2-1, with TRBD2 matching over 9 bases. This receptor was obtained from a woman older than 75 with COVID-19, enrolled during active disease. This chain's CDR3 is CASSLDSGSWVEQFF. The CDR3 DNA is TGTGCTAGCAGCTTGGATAGCGGGAGTTGGGTTGAGCAGTTCTTC.